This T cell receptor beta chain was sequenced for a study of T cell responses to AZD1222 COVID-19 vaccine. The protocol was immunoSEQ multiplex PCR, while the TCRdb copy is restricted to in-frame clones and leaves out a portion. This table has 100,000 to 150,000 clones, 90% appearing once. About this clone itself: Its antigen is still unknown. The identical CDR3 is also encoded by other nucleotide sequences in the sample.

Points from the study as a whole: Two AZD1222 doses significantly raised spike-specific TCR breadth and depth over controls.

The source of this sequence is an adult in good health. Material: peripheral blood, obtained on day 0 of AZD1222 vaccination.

CDR3 coding DNA: TGTGCCAGCAGCGTGGGGGGCGACACTGAAGCTTTCTTT. This sequence encodes CASSVGGDTEAFF. The V call is TRBV9, the J call TRBJ1-1, with D maybe TRBD1 (6 bases). V shed 2 bases and J shed 3 bases, with 8 bases lying between them. The CDR3 contains 13 residues. The germline V gene has CDR1 SGDLS and CDR2 YYNGEE.